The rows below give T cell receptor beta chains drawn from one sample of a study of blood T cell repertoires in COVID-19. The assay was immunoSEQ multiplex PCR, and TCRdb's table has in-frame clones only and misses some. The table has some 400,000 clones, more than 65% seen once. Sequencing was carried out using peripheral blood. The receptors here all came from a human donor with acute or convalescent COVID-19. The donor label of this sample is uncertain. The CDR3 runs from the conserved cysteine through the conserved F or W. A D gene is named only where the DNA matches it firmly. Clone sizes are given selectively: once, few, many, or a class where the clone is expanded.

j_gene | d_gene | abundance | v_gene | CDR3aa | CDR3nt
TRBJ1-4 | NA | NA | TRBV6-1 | CASSGAGAGEKLFF | TGTGCCAGCAGTGGAGCGGGGGCCGGGGAAAAACTGTTTTTT
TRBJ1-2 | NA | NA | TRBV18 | CASSPRLSGDDGGYTF | TGTGCCAGCTCACCACGGTTATCAGGGGATGACGGTGGCTACACCTTC
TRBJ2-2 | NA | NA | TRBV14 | CASSQDSLSTGELFF | TGTGCCAGCAGCCAGGACTCATTAAGCACCGGGGAGCTGTTTTTT
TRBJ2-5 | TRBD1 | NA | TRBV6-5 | CASSRQRQGETQYF | TGTGCCAGCAGCCGTCAAAGACAGGGAGAGACCCAGTACTTC
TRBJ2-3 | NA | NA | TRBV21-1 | CASSKRPGLAGADTQYF | TGTGCCAGCAGCAAACGGCCCGGGCTAGCGGGAGCAGATACGCAGTATTTT
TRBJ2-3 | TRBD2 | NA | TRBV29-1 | CSVGTSSGRTDTQYF | TGCAGCGTTGGAACGTCTAGCGGCCGCACAGATACGCAGTATTTT
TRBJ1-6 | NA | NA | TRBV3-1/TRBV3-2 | CASSQVGWNSPLHF | TGTGCCAGCAGCCAAGTCGGGTGGAATTCACCCCTCCACTTT
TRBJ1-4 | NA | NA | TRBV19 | CASSTLGSSSEKLFF | TGTGCCAGTAGTACCCTTGGGAGCTCGAGTGAAAAACTGTTTTTT
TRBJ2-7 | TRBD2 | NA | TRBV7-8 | CASSRVGGGRNEQYF | TGTGCCAGCAGCCGAGTTGGGGGAGGGAGGAACGAGCAGTACTTC
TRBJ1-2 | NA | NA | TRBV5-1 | CASSLGQGINYGYTF | TGCGCCAGCAGCTTAGGGCAGGGGATTAACTATGGCTACACCTTC
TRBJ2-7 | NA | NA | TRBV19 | CASSRGPEQYF | TGTGCCAGTAGTAGGGGCCCCGAGCAGTACTTC
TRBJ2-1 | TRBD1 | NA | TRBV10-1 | CASSLTGSTYNEQFF | TGCGCCAGCAGCCTGACAGGGTCAACATACAATGAGCAGTTCTTC
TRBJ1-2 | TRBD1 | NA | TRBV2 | CASSAQGGGYTF | TGTGCCAGCAGTGCACAGGGGGGAGGCTACACCTTC
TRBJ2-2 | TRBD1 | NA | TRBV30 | CAWSRQGNGELFF | TGTGCCTGGAGCCGACAGGGGAACGGGGAGCTGTTTTTT
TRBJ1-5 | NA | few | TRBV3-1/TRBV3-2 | CASSPRQNQPQHF | TGTGCCAGCAGCCCGAGACAGAATCAGCCCCAGCATTTT
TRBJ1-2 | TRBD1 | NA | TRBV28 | CASTTQGFYGYTF | TGTGCCAGCACCACACAGGGGTTCTATGGCTACACCTTC
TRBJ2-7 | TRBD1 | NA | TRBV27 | CASSTTGAEQYF | TGTGCCAGCAGCACGACAGGGGCCGAGCAGTACTTC
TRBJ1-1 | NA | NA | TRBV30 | CAWRSPPNTEAFF | TGTGCCTGGAGATCTCCCCCGAACACTGAAGCTTTCTTT
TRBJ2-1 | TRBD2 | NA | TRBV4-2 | CASSQISGGAINEQFF | TGTGCCAGCAGCCAAATTAGCGGGGGGGCCATCAATGAGCAGTTCTTC
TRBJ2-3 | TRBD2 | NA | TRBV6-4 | CASSELAGADTQYF | TGTGCCAGCAGTGAACTAGCGGGAGCAGATACGCAGTATTTT
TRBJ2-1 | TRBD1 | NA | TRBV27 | CASSLYRGYEQFF | TGTGCCAGCAGTTTATACAGGGGCTATGAGCAGTTCTTC
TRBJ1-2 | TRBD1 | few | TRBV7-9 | CASSAQGARNVYGYTF | TGTGCCAGCAGCGCACAGGGGGCGCGTAATGTCTATGGCTACACCTTC
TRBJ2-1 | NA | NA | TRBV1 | CTSSQVSGIYNEQFF | TGCACCAGCAGCCAAGTGAGCGGGATCTACAATGAGCAGTTCTTC
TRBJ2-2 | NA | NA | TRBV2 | CASRQSRASTGELFF | TGTGCCAGCAGGCAGTCGAGGGCGAGCACCGGGGAGCTGTTTTTT
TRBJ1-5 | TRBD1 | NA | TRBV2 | CASSEEGASNQPQHF | TGTGCCAGCAGTGAAGAGGGGGCTAGCAATCAGCCCCAGCATTTT
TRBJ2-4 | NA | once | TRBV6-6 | CASSDTAIAKNIQYF | TGTGCCAGCAGTGATACTGCAATAGCCAAAAACATTCAGTACTTC
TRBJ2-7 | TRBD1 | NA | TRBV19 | CASSIGTGTYEQYF | TGTGCCAGTAGTATTGGGACAGGGACCTACGAGCAGTACTTC
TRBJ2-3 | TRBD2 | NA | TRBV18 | CASSRVTSGSTDTQYF | TGTGCCAGCTCACGAGTGACTAGCGGGAGCACAGATACGCAGTATTTT
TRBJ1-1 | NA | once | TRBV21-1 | CASSPSPGQVEEVTMNTEAFF | TGTGCCAGCAGTCCCTCACCGGGACAGGTGGAGGAGGTGACCATGAACACTGAAGCTTTCTTT
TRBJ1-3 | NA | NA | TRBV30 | CAWSSASGNTIYF | TGTGCCTGGAGTAGCGCTTCTGGAAACACCATATATTTT
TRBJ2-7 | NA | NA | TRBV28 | CASSSADSYEQYF | TGTGCCAGCAGTTCGGCGGACTCCTACGAGCAGTACTTC
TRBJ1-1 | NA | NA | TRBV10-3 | CAISESRGMNTEAFF | TGTGCCATCAGTGAGTCGAGGGGGATGAACACTGAAGCTTTCTTT
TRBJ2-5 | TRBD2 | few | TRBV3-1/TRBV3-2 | CASSWGGYQETQYF | TGTGCCAGCAGCTGGGGGGGGTACCAAGAGACCCAGTACTTC
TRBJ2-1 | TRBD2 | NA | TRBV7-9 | CASSPSRGADEQFF | TGTGCCAGCAGCCCTTCGCGGGGGGCGGATGAGCAGTTCTTC
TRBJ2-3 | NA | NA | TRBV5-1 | CASSTGRTDTQYF | TGCGCCAGCAGCACTGGGCGCACAGATACGCAGTATTTT
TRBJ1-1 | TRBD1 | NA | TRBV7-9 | CASRSGTGYEAFF | TGTGCCAGCAGATCAGGGACAGGGTACGAAGCTTTCTTT
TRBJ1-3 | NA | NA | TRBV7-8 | CASSFWTSGNTIYF | TGTGCCAGCAGCTTCTGGACTTCTGGAAACACCATATATTTT